This T cell receptor (beta chain) stems from a study of T cells expressing NK-cell markers. Study summary: Cells sorted as CD3+CD56+NKG2C+, CD3+CD56+NKG2C- and CD3+CD56-NKG2C+ T cells supplied the TCR beta repertoires. With respect to HCMV, seven of the eight sequenced donors were seropositive, and one was seronegative.

With respect to this clonotype: The antigen is undetermined.

Findings and limits, study-wide: The leading position in the CD3+CD56-NKG2C+ fraction of four donors also went to these clonotypes. Clones of NKG2C+ T cells that had expanded were of unclear HCMV specificity.

TCRdb re-called the 5' RACE reads and catalogs CDR3 proteins one per entry, DNA excluded. The sample totals 550,000 to 600,000 distinct CDR3 sequences. Material: blood T cells: a sorted CD56 or NKG2C T cell subset, CD4+ or CD8+ T cells, or bulk PBMC T cells (not recorded which). The origin of this receptor is a man aged 18 to 29 in good health.

The CDR3: CAGLTGVNEQFF. This chain links TRBV30 with TRBJ2-1; the D call from TCRdb, TRBD1, cannot be confirmed without DNA. Germline CDR1 is GTSNPN and CDR2 is SVGIG (reference sequence). The CDR3 runs 12 residues.